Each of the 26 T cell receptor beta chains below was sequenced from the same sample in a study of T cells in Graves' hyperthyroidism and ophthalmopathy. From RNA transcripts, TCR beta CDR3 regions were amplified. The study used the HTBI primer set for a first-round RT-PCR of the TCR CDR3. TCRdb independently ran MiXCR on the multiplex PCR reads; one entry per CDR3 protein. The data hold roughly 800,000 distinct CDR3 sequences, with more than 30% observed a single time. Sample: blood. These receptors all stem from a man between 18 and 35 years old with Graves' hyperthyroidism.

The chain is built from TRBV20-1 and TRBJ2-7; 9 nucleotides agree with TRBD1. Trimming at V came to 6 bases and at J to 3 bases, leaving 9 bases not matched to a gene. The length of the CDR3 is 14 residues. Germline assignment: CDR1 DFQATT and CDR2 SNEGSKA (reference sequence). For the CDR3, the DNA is TGCAGTGCAATAACCCCGGGACAGGGCTACGAGCAGTACTTC. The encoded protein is CSAITPGQGYEQYF.

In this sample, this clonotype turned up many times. CDR3 residues: CAISVSGELFF. DNA for the CDR3: TGTGCCATCAGTGTGTCCGGGGAGCTGTTTTTT. This chain joins TRBV10-3 and TRBJ2-2, with D uncertain. Germline CDR1 and CDR2: ENHRY and SYGVKD. Trimming took off 4 bases at V and 6 bases at J, with 3 bases between the two ends. This CDR3 has 11 amino acids.

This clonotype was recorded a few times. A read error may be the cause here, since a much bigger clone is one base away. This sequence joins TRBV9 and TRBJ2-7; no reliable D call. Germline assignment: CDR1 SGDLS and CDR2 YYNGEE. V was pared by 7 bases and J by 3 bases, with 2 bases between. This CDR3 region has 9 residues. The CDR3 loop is CASRYEQYF. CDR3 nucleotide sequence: TGTGCCAGCCGCTACGAGCAGTACTTC.

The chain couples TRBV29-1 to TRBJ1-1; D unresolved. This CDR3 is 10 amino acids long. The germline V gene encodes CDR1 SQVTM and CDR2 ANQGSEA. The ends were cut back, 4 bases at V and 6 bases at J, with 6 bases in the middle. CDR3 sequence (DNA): TGCAGCGTTGGGAGTCCTGAAGCTTTCTTT. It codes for CSVGSPEAFF.

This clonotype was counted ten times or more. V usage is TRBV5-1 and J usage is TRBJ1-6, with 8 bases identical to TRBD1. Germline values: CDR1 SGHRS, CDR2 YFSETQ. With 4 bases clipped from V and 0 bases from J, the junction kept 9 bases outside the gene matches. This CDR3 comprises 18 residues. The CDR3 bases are TGCGCCAGCAGCCTCAGCGGACAGGGCTTCTCCTATAATTCACCCCTCCACTTT. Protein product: CASSLSGQGFSYNSPLHF. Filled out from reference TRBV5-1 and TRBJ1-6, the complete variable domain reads KAGVTQTPRYLIKTRGQQVTLSCSPISGHRSVSWYQQTPGQGLQFLFEYFSETQRNKGNFPGRFSGRQFSNSRSEMNVSTLELGDSALYLCASSLSGQGFSYNSPLHFGNGTRLTVT.

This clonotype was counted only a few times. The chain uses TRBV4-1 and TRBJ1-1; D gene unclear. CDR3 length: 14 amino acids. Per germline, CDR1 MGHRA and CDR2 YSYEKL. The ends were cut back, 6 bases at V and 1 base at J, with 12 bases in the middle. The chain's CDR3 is CASRKDGQNTEAFF. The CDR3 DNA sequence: TGCGCCAGCAGGAAGGACGGGCAGAACACTGAAGCTTTCTTT.

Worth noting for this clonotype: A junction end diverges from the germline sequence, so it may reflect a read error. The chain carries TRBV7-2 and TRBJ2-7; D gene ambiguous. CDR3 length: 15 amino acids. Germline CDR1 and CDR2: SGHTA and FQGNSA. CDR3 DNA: TGTGCCGGCAGCACAACAGCTACTAAAGCCTACGAGCAGTACTTC. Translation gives CAGSTTATKAYEQYF.

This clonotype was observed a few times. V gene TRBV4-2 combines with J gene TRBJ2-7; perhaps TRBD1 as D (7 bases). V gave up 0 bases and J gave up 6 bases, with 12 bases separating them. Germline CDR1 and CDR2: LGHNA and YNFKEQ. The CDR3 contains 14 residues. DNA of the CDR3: TGTGCCAGCAGCCAAGAGGCGCAGGGGGGCGAGCAGTACTTC. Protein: CASSQEAQGGEQYF.

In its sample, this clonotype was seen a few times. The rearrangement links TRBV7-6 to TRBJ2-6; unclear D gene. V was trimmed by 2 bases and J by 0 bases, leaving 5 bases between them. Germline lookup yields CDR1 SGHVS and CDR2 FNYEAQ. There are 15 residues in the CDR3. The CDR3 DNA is TGTGCCAGCAGCTTATCGGCCTCTGGGGCCAACGTCCTGACTTTC. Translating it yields CASSLSASGANVLTF.

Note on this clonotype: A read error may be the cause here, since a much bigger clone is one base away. The CDR3 nucleotides are TGTGCCAGTAGTATAGAACTACAGGGGAACACTGAAGCTTTCTTT. Translation gives CASSIELQGNTEAFF. The chain carries TRBV19 and TRBJ1-1, with D possibly TRBD1 on 6 matching bases. The CDR3 totals 15 residues. V gave up 0 bases and J gave up 1 base, with 9 bases separating them. Germline values: CDR1 LNHDA, CDR2 SQIVND (reference sequence).

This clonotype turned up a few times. The CDR3 here is CASSPDRGWETQYF. The CDR3 nucleotides read TGCGCCAGCAGTCCGGACAGGGGATGGGAGACCCAGTACTTC. The V call is TRBV5-1, the J call TRBJ2-5, with 9 bases aligning to TRBD1. From germline, CDR1 is SGHRS and CDR2 YFSETQ. This CDR3 contains 14 residues. V shed 5 bases, J shed 5 bases, and the junction held 7 bases outside the gene matches.

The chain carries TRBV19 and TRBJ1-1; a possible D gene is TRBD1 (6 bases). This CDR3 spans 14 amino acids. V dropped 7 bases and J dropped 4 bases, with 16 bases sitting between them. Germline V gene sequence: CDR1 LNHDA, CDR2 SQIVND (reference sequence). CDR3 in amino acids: CASTLFGGFTEAFF. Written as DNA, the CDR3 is TGTGCCAGTACCCTTTTCGGGGGCTTCACTGAAGCTTTCTTT. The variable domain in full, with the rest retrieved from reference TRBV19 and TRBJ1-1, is DGGITQSPKYLFRKEGQNVTLSCEQNLNHDAMYWYRQDPGQGLRLIYYSQIVNDFQKGDIAEGYSVSREKKESFPLTVTSAQKNPTAFYLCASTLFGGFTEAFFGQGTRLTVV.

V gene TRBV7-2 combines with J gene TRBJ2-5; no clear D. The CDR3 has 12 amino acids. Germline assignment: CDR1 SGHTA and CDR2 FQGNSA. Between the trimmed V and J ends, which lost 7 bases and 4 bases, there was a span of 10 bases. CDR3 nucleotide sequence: TGTGCCAGCAACTATCCGGGAGAGACCCAGTACTTC. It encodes CASNYPGETQYF.

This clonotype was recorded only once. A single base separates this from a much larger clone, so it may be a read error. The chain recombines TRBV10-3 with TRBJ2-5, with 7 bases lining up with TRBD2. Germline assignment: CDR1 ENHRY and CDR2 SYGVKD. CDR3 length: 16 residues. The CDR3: CATSPGASGLQETQYF. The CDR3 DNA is TGTGCCACCAGTCCCGGGGCTAGCGGACTTCAAGAGACCCAGTACTTC.

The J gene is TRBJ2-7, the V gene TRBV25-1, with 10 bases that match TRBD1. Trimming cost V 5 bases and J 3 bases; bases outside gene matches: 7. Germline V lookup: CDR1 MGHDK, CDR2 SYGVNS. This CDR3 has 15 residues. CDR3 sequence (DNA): TGTGCCAGCAGTTCGTACGGGACAGGGGTCTACGAGCAGTACTTC. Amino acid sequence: CASSSYGTGVYEQYF.

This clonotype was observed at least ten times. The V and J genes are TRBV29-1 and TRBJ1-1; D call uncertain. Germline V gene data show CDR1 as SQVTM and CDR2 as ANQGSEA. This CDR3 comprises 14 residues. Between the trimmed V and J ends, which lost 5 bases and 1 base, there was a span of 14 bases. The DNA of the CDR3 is TGCAGCGTTCGGGTGGTAGGCCGGAACACTGAAGCTTTCTTT. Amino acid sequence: CSVRVVGRNTEAFF.

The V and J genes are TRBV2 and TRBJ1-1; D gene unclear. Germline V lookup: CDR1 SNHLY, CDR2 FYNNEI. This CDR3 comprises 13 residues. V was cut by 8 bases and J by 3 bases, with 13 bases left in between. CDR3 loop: CASGAAAYTEAFF. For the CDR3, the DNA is TGTGCCAGCGGTGCAGCGGCCTACACTGAAGCTTTCTTT.

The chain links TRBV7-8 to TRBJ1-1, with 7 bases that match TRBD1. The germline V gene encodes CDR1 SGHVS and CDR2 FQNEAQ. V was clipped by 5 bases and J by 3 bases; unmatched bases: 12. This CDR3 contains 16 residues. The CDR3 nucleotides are TGTGCCAGCAGCCTACCGACAGGGTCCGGTGACACTGAAGCTTTCTTT. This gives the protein CASSLPTGSGDTEAFF.

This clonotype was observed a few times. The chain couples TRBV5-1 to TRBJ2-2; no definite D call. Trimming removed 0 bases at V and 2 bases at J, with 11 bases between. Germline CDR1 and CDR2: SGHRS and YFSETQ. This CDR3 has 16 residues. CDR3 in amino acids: CASSLEPPINTGELFF. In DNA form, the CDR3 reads TGCGCCAGCAGCTTGGAGCCTCCGATCAACACCGGGGAGCTGTTTTTT.

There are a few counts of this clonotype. This CDR3 is CSARVREQYF. CDR3 nucleotide sequence: TGCAGTGCTAGAGTCCGCGAGCAGTACTTC. The chain couples TRBV20-1 to TRBJ2-7; D is undetermined. This CDR3 has 10 residues. CDR1 is DFQATT, CDR2 SNEGSKA, per germline (reference sequence). V was cut by 1 base and J by 6 bases, with 4 bases left in between.

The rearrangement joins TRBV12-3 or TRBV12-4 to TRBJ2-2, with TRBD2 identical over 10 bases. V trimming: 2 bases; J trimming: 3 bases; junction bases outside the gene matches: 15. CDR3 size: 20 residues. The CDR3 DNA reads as TGTGCCAGCAGTTTAATTGGGGCTAGCGGGAGCCGGTCGTACACCGGGGAGCTGTTTTTT. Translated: CASSLIGASGSRSYTGELFF.

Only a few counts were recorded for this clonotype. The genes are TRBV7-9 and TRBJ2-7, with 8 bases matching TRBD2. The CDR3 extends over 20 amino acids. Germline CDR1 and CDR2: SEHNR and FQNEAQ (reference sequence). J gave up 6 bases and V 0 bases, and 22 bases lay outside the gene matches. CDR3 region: CASSLADGLSDGGLAREQYF. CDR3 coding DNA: TGTGCCAGCAGCTTAGCGGACGGATTGTCCGACGGCGGACTAGCTCGCGAGCAGTACTTC.

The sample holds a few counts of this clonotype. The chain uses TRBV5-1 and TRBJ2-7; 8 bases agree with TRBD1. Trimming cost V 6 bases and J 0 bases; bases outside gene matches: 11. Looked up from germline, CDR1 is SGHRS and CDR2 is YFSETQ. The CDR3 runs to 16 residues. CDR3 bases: TGCGCCAGCACGGCCTCGGCAGGGGGCCTCTCCTACGAGCAGTACTTC. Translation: CASTASAGGLSYEQYF.

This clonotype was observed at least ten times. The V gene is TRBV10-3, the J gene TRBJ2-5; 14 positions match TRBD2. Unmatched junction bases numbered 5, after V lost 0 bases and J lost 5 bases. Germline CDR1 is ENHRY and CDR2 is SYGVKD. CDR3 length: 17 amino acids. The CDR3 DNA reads TGTGCCATCAGTGAGTCCCCGGGACTAGCGGGAGTTGAGACCCAGTACTTC. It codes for CAISESPGLAGVETQYF.

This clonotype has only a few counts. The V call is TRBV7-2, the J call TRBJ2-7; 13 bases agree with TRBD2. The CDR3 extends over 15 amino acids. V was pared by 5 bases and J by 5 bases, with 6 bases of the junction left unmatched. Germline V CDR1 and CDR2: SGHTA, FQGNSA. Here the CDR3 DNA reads TGTGCCAGCAGCCAAACCACTAGCGGGAGGGACGAGCAGTACTTC. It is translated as CASSQTTSGRDEQYF. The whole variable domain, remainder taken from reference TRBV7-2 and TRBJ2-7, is GAGVSQSPSNKVTEKGKDVELRCDPISGHTALYWYRQSLGQGLEFLIYFQGNSAPDKSGLPSDRFSAERTGGSVSTLTIQRTQQEDSAVYLCASSQTTSGRDEQYFGPGTRLTVT.

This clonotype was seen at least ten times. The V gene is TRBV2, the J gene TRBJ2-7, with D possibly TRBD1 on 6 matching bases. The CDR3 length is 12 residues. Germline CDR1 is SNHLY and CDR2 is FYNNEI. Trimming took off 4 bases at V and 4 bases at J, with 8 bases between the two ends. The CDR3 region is CASSGQEYEQYF. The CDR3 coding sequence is TGTGCCAGCAGTGGACAGGAGTACGAGCAGTACTTC. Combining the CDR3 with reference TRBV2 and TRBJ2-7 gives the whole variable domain EPEVTQTPSHQVTQMGQEVILRCVPISNHLYFYWYRQILGQKVEFLVSFYNNEISEKSEIFDDQFSVERPDGSNFTLKIRSTKLEDSAMYFCASSGQEYEQYFGPGTRLTVT.